Listed below are T cell receptor beta chains from one sample, sequenced in a study of patients and donors after allogeneic stem cell transplantation. TCRdb independently ran MiXCR on the RT-PCR reads; one entry per CDR3 protein. This sample has 100,000 to 130,000 distinct CDR3 sequences, with about a third found just once. The sequencing input was blood, either unsorted or a sorted T cell fraction (not recorded which). The receptors derive from a human donor who was either an allogeneic HSCT recipient or a stem cell or donor lymphocyte infusion donor (not recorded which). It is not recorded whose cells these are; they may come from a transplant donor. The CDR3 runs from the conserved cysteine through the conserved F or W. Each record gives: J gene, V gene, D gene, clone size, CDR3 DNA, CDR3 protein. The D gene is left open where the match is weak. Size is omitted from some rows. Given values are once, few, many or a class for expanded clones.

J: TRBJ2-2; V: TRBV7-9; D: NA; size: NA; DNA: TGTGCCAGCAGCTTTTGGTTCGCGAACACCGGGGAGCTGTTTTTT; CDR3: CASSFWFANTGELFF
J: TRBJ1-4; V: TRBV20-1; D: NA; size: few; DNA: TGCAGTGCTAGTACGGTGGGGGGTGAAAAACTGTTTTTT; CDR3: CSASTVGGEKLFF
J: TRBJ1-2; V: TRBV7-9; D: NA; size: NA; DNA: TGTGCCAGCAGCTTAGACAGGGCGACCGCATATGGCTACACCTTC; CDR3: CASSLDRATAYGYTF
J: TRBJ1-6; V: TRBV7-2; D: NA; size: many; DNA: TGTGCCAGCAGCTTAGAAACAGGGAGGAATTCACCCCTCCACTTT; CDR3: CASSLETGRNSPLHF
J: TRBJ2-2; V: TRBV12-3/TRBV12-4; D: NA; size: many; DNA: TGTGCCAGCAGTCTGGATCGGAGGGTCACCGGGGAGCTGTTTTTT; CDR3: CASSLDRRVTGELFF
J: TRBJ1-1; V: TRBV6-2/TRBV6-3; D: NA; size: few; DNA: TGTGCCAGCAGCTCCCCGACAGGCGTTATAACTGAAGCTTTCTTT; CDR3: CASSSPTGVITEAFF
J: TRBJ2-1; V: TRBV7-9; D: NA; size: NA; DNA: TGTGCCAGCAGCTTCGGACCCGGGACGGAGCAGTTCTTC; CDR3: CASSFGPGTEQFF
J: TRBJ2-2; V: TRBV6-5; D: NA; size: once; DNA: TGTGCCAGCACCTCCAGGACGAACACCGGGGAGCTGTTTTTT; CDR3: CASTSRTNTGELFF
J: TRBJ2-2; V: TRBV12-3/TRBV12-4; D: TRBD1; size: few; DNA: TGTGCCAGCAGTTTAGGGACAGGGTGGTCGGACACCGGGGAGCTGTTTTTT; CDR3: CASSLGTGWSDTGELFF
J: TRBJ2-7; V: TRBV3-1; D: TRBD2; size: NA; DNA: TGTGCCAGCAGCCAAGGGACTAGTTCGTACGAGCAGTACTTC; CDR3: CASSQGTSSYEQYF
J: TRBJ2-2; V: TRBV12-3/TRBV12-4; D: NA; size: NA; DNA: TGTGCCAGCAGTTTTAGGCAGGCGCTCGCCGGGGAGCTGTTTTTT; CDR3: CASSFRQALAGELFF
J: TRBJ2-1; V: TRBV29-1; D: TRBD2; size: few; DNA: TGCAGCGTTGAAGAAAGGGGACTAGTATGGTTCTTC; CDR3: CSVEERGLVWFF
J: TRBJ2-7; V: TRBV11-3; D: NA; size: NA; DNA: TGTGCCAGCAGCTTAGTGGCAGGCTCCTACGAGCAGTACTTC; CDR3: CASSLVAGSYEQYF
J: TRBJ2-7; V: TRBV24-1; D: TRBD2; size: NA; DNA: TGTGCCACCCAGCGGGAGCGGTCCTACGAGCAGTACTTC; CDR3: CATQRERSYEQYF
J: TRBJ1-4; V: TRBV12-3/TRBV12-4; D: NA; size: few; DNA: TGTGCCAGCAGCCGCGGACGGGGGAATAATGAAAAACTGTTTTTT; CDR3: CASSRGRGNNEKLFF
J: TRBJ1-1; V: TRBV6-6; D: NA; size: few; DNA: TGTGCCTCAGTGCATTCGGGTGAAGCTTTCTTT; CDR3: CASVHSGEAFF
J: TRBJ2-1; V: TRBV7-9; D: NA; size: NA; DNA: TGTGCCAGCAGCGTCTCCGGGACTGGACAGTTCTTC; CDR3: CASSVSGTGQFF
J: TRBJ2-5; V: TRBV12-3/TRBV12-4; D: TRBD2; size: NA; DNA: TGTGCCAGCAGTCTCATGACTAGCGGGAGTAGAGGGGAGACCCAGTACTTC; CDR3: CASSLMTSGSRGETQYF
J: TRBJ2-7; V: TRBV20-1; D: NA; size: once; DNA: TGCAGTGCTCAGAGGGACAAGAGCTCCTACGAGCAGTACTTC; CDR3: CSAQRDKSSYEQYF
J: TRBJ2-1; V: TRBV20-1; D: TRBD2; size: few; DNA: TGCAGTGCTCGACGGACTAGCAGAAATGAGCAGTTCTTC; CDR3: CSARRTSRNEQFF
J: TRBJ1-1; V: TRBV7-3; D: NA; size: few; DNA: TGTGCCAGCAGCTCCGTCCTCTACACTGAAGCTTTCTTT; CDR3: CASSSVLYTEAFF
J: TRBJ1-5; V: TRBV2; D: NA; size: NA; DNA: TGTGCCAGCAGTGTCGACAGGTGGAATCAGCCCCAGCATTTT; CDR3: CASSVDRWNQPQHF
J: TRBJ2-7; V: TRBV27; D: NA; size: medium-sized; DNA: TGTGCCAGCGGCTATGGGGCCTACGAGCAGTACTTC; CDR3: CASGYGAYEQYF
J: TRBJ1-1; V: TRBV12-3/TRBV12-4; D: TRBD1; size: few; DNA: TGTGCCAGCAGTTTCGGGAGGGACAGGGAGTCTTTT; CDR3: CASSFGRDRESF
J: TRBJ2-4; V: TRBV6-2/TRBV6-3; D: TRBD2; size: once; DNA: TGTGCCAGCAGGTCGGGGGGAGCCAAAAACATTCAGTACTTC; CDR3: CASRSGGAKNIQYF
J: TRBJ2-3; V: TRBV14; D: NA; size: NA; DNA: TGTGCCAGCAGCCAAGGGCTAGTAACTTTAATAGGCGCAGATACGCAGTATTTT; CDR3: CASSQGLVTLIGADTQYF
J: TRBJ2-1; V: TRBV12-3/TRBV12-4; D: NA; size: NA; DNA: TGTGCCAGCAGTTTATTCAGGGCTGAGCAGTTCTTC; CDR3: CASSLFRAEQFF
J: TRBJ2-4; V: TRBV20-1; D: TRBD2; size: few; DNA: TGCAGTGCTAGAGCCCCACTCGGCGGGGGGGAAAACATTCAGTACTTC; CDR3: CSARAPLGGGENIQYF
J: TRBJ1-1; V: TRBV15; D: NA; size: NA; DNA: TGTGCCACCAGCAGAGAGGAGGGGCCGAACACTGAAGCTTTCTTT; CDR3: CATSREEGPNTEAFF
J: TRBJ1-2; V: TRBV5-5; D: TRBD1; size: few; DNA: TGTGCCAGCAGGCCCACAGGGGGGGTCTATGGCTACACCTTC; CDR3: CASRPTGGVYGYTF
J: TRBJ2-7; V: TRBV15; D: TRBD2; size: few; DNA: TGTGCCACCAGCGGGGGTCCTAGCGGGAGCTCCTACGAGCAGTACTTC; CDR3: CATSGGPSGSSYEQYF
J: TRBJ2-7; V: TRBV29-1; D: NA; size: NA; DNA: TGCAGCGTTGAGGGGGATCGCGGCAACGAGCAGTACTTC; CDR3: CSVEGDRGNEQYF
J: TRBJ2-3; V: TRBV12-3/TRBV12-4; D: TRBD2; size: once; DNA: TGTGCCAGCAGTTTTAGCGGGAGGGCGAAGAAAGATACGCAGTATTTT; CDR3: CASSFSGRAKKDTQYF
J: TRBJ1-5; V: TRBV7-9; D: TRBD1; size: NA; DNA: TGTGCCAGCAGCTTAGCGACAGGGGATCAGCCCCAGCATTTT; CDR3: CASSLATGDQPQHF
J: TRBJ2-3; V: TRBV7-2; D: NA; size: NA; DNA: TGTGCCAGCGGTTTTGCCCCCACAGATACGCAGTATTTT; CDR3: CASGFAPTDTQYF
J: TRBJ2-4; V: TRBV6-2/TRBV6-3; D: NA; size: few; DNA: TGTGCCAGCCAAGTAAGGAGGACGTCCAAAAACATTCAGTACTTC; CDR3: CASQVRRTSKNIQYF
J: TRBJ2-7; V: TRBV9; D: TRBD2; size: NA; DNA: TGTGCCAGCAGTGCGGGAGTTCTAGATGAGCAGTACTTC; CDR3: CASSAGVLDEQYF
J: TRBJ1-5; V: TRBV20-1; D: NA; size: few; DNA: TGCAGTGCTAGAATAGGTCTGCCAAATCAGCCCCAGCATTTT; CDR3: CSARIGLPNQPQHF
J: TRBJ2-1; V: TRBV11-2; D: NA; size: NA; DNA: TGTGCCAGCAGCTTAGTCCGCAGGGCAAATGAGCAGTTCTTC; CDR3: CASSLVRRANEQFF
J: TRBJ1-2; V: TRBV6-2/TRBV6-3; D: NA; size: NA; DNA: TGTGCCAGCAGTTACATTCCCGGGAACAGCTATGGCTACACCTTC; CDR3: CASSYIPGNSYGYTF
J: TRBJ2-7; V: TRBV28; D: TRBD2; size: NA; DNA: TGTGCCAGCACGCCGGGGGGAGTGGAATTCTACGAGCAGTACTTC; CDR3: CASTPGGVEFYEQYF
J: TRBJ2-5; V: TRBV10-3; D: NA; size: few; DNA: TGTGCCATCAGTGAGCTTCCGGCTGCCGGGGGAGAGACCCAGTACTTC; CDR3: CAISELPAAGGETQYF
J: TRBJ1-5; V: TRBV12-3/TRBV12-4; D: NA; size: few; DNA: TGTGCCAGCAGTTTCGGGGGTAGGGGCAATCAGCCCCAGCATTTT; CDR3: CASSFGGRGNQPQHF
J: TRBJ2-1; V: TRBV7-9; D: NA; size: NA; DNA: TGTGCCAGCAGCCCCCCCGGGGAAGGAAAGCAGTTCTTC; CDR3: CASSPPGEGKQFF